This passage covers 4 T cell receptor beta chains from one sample sequenced in a study of blood T cell repertoires in COVID-19. Here immunoSEQ multiplex PCR was the method, and the copy in TCRdb shows in-frame clones only, minus some. The sample consists of fewer than 200,000 clones, 70% to 90% of them appearing once. Sequences were obtained from peripheral blood. The receptors shown here come from a man in his forties with active or convalescent COVID-19.

This clone was counted once. The chain couples TRBV6-2 or TRBV6-3 to TRBJ1-5, with D hard to call. V lost 1 base and J lost 3, with 7 bases in between. This CDR3 is 14 amino acids long. Germline V gene data show CDR1 as MNHEY and CDR2 as SVGEGT. CDR3 in DNA: TGTGCCAGCAGTTACTACCAGGACAATCAGCCCCAGCATTTT. This sequence encodes CASSYYQDNQPQHF.

This clone was seen just once. J is TRBJ1-5 and V is TRBV30, with 7 bases aligning to TRBD1. CDR1 is GTSNPN and CDR2 is SVGIG in the germline V gene (reference sequence). Unmatched junction bases numbered 4, after V lost 4 bases and J lost 1 base. The CDR3 has 14 residues. The CDR3 region is CAWTPTGSNQPQHF. The CDR3 DNA reads as TGTGCCTGGACACCGACAGGGAGCAATCAGCCCCAGCATTTT.

V is TRBV19 and J is TRBJ1-4; D not certain. Germline values: CDR1 LNHDA, CDR2 SQIVND (reference sequence). V was trimmed by 1 base and J by 4 bases, leaving 7 bases between them. The CDR3 is made up of 14 amino acids. CDR3 bases: TGTGCCAGTAGTATAGGTCTTCGTAATGAAAAACTGTTTTTT. This translates into CASSIGLRNEKLFF.

This chain joins TRBV10-1 and TRBJ1-1; maybe TRBD1 (5 bases). From germline, CDR1 is WNHNN and CDR2 SYGVQD (reference sequence). The CDR3 sequence is 14 residues long. V was trimmed by 6 bases and J by 6 bases, leaving 17 bases between them. The CDR3 loop reads CASRVRVFQAEAFF. The CDR3 DNA sequence: TGCGCCAGCAGGGTCAGGGTGTTTCAGGCTGAAGCTTTCTTT.